This T cell receptor (beta chain) was sequenced in a study of radiotherapy plus CTLA-4 blockade in lung cancer. The wider study: Objective response was observed in roughly 17% of patients, and disease control in 31%.

The study, taken as a whole, reports: According to reports, early shifts in blood T cell clones, alongside interferon-beta, forecast response most accurately. In blood, tumor-derived TCR clones expanded after radiotherapy plus ipilimumab.

On this clone: Its antigen is not identified.

The CDR3 is 14 residues long. CDR1 LNHDA and CDR2 SQIVND come from the germline V gene (reference sequence). V was cut by 2 bases and J by 1 base, with 7 bases left in between. Data came from immunoSEQ multiplex PCR; TCRdb stores just in-frame clones and leaves some out. The sample contains about 98,000 clones, roughly four fifths of which appear only once. The material was peripheral blood, obtained from a patient treated with radiotherapy plus ipilimumab. The chain carries TRBV19 and TRBJ2-3; TRBD2 might be the D (5 bases). This TCR was sampled from a human donor with non-small cell lung cancer who had a partial response to radiotherapy plus ipilimumab. The CDR3 loop reads CASSITRGTDTQYF. DNA for the CDR3: TGTGCCAGTAGTATAACTAGAGGCACAGATACGCAGTATTTT. Complete variable domain (other parts from reference TRBV19 and TRBJ2-3): DGGITQSPKYLFRKEGQNVTLSCEQNLNHDAMYWYRQDPGQGLRLIYYSQIVNDFQKGDIAEGYSVSREKKESFPLTVTSAQKNPTAFYLCASSITRGTDTQYFGPGTRLTVL.